This is a list of T cell receptor beta chains from one sample in a study of blood T cell repertoires in COVID-19. This table comes from immunoSEQ multiplex PCR, and its TCRdb copy is limited to in-frame clones, with some not included. This sample has fewer than 80,000 clones; around nine tenths occur once, and the top ten carry under 25%. The sample was peripheral blood. The receptor set was obtained from a human donor in a cohort sampled during active COVID-19. Both conserved end residues are part of each CDR3. The order of the fields is CDR3 protein, CDR3 DNA, J gene, V gene, D gene, clone size. The D gene is left open where the match is weak. Size is omitted from some rows. Given values are once, few, many or a class for expanded clones.

CDR3 protein: CASRGIRDNQETQYF; CDR3 DNA: TGTGCCAGCAGGGGGATCCGGGACAACCAAGAGACCCAGTACTTC; J gene: TRBJ2-5; V gene: TRBV11-2; D gene: -; clone size: -
CDR3 protein: CASSYPGGTDTQYF; CDR3 DNA: TGTGCCAGCAGTTACCCAGGGGGCACAGATACGCAGTATTTT; J gene: TRBJ2-3; V gene: TRBV6-6; D gene: -; clone size: -
CDR3 protein: CASSLTGGTEAFF; CDR3 DNA: TGTGCCAGCAGCTTGACAGGGGGCACTGAAGCTTTCTTT; J gene: TRBJ1-1; V gene: TRBV5-4; D gene: TRBD1; clone size: -
CDR3 protein: CAWSVGQQTEAFF; CDR3 DNA: TGTGCCTGGAGTGTGGGACAGCAAACTGAAGCTTTCTTT; J gene: TRBJ1-1; V gene: TRBV30; D gene: TRBD1; clone size: -
CDR3 protein: CASSFTGSRETQYF; CDR3 DNA: TGTGCCAGCAGCTTTACAGGGTCGAGGGAGACCCAGTACTTC; J gene: TRBJ2-5; V gene: TRBV11-1; D gene: -; clone size: -
CDR3 protein: CASSLGGRTYEQYF; CDR3 DNA: TGTGCCAGCAGCTTAGGGGGGAGGACCTACGAGCAGTACTTC; J gene: TRBJ2-7; V gene: TRBV7-2; D gene: -; clone size: -
CDR3 protein: CASSLADSPLNTEAFF; CDR3 DNA: TGTGCCAGCAGCTTAGCCGACAGCCCTTTGAACACTGAAGCTTTCTTT; J gene: TRBJ1-1; V gene: TRBV11-2; D gene: -; clone size: -
CDR3 protein: CASSPRTSGDNEQFF; CDR3 DNA: TGTGCCAGCTCACCGAGGACTAGCGGCGACAATGAGCAGTTCTTC; J gene: TRBJ2-1; V gene: TRBV18; D gene: TRBD2; clone size: -
CDR3 protein: CASSLTSGSSGGEYF; CDR3 DNA: TGTGCCAGCAGCTTGACTAGCGGGTCCTCGGGTGGGGAGTACTTC; J gene: TRBJ2-5; V gene: TRBV11-2; D gene: TRBD2; clone size: -
CDR3 protein: CASSKDGVRQGTRETQYF; CDR3 DNA: TGTGCCAGCAGCAAAGATGGGGTCCGACAGGGGACGAGAGAGACCCAGTACTTC; J gene: TRBJ2-5; V gene: TRBV21-1; D gene: -; clone size: -
CDR3 protein: CASSSGGGNTIYF; CDR3 DNA: TGTGCCAGCAGTTCAGGGGGTGGAAACACCATATATTTT; J gene: TRBJ1-3; V gene: TRBV12-3/TRBV12-4; D gene: TRBD1; clone size: -
CDR3 protein: CASSWTGGAFETQYF; CDR3 DNA: TGTGCCAGCAGCTGGACAGGGGGCGCTTTTGAGACCCAGTACTTC; J gene: TRBJ2-5; V gene: TRBV5-6; D gene: TRBD1; clone size: -
CDR3 protein: CASSPRWGGQVDTQYF; CDR3 DNA: TGTGCCAGCTCACCCCGATGGGGGGGCCAGGTGGATACGCAGTATTTT; J gene: TRBJ2-3; V gene: TRBV18; D gene: -; clone size: -
CDR3 protein: CSASSITGNEQFF; CDR3 DNA: TGCAGTGCTAGTTCAATAACAGGGAATGAGCAGTTCTTC; J gene: TRBJ2-1; V gene: TRBV20-1; D gene: -; clone size: -
CDR3 protein: CASSWLAGAQGTQYF; CDR3 DNA: TGCGCCAGCAGCTGGCTAGCGGGGGCGCAAGGAACCCAGTACTTC; J gene: TRBJ2-5; V gene: TRBV5-1; D gene: TRBD2; clone size: -
CDR3 protein: CASSRGQATNEKLFF; CDR3 DNA: TGTGCCAGCTCCCGGGGACAGGCAACTAATGAAAAACTGTTTTTT; J gene: TRBJ1-4; V gene: TRBV18; D gene: TRBD1; clone size: -
CDR3 protein: CASIRTAGGTDTQYF; CDR3 DNA: TGTGCCAGCATCAGAACCGCAGGGGGGACAGATACGCAGTATTTT; J gene: TRBJ2-3; V gene: TRBV6-5; D gene: -; clone size: -
CDR3 protein: CASSSGFGIQETQYF; CDR3 DNA: TGTGCCAGCAGTTCAGGGTTTGGGATTCAAGAGACCCAGTACTTC; J gene: TRBJ2-5; V gene: TRBV27; D gene: -; clone size: -
CDR3 protein: CASSSDRSYEQYF; CDR3 DNA: TGTGCCAGCAGCTCCGACAGGTCCTACGAGCAGTACTTC; J gene: TRBJ2-7; V gene: TRBV11-2; D gene: -; clone size: -
CDR3 protein: CASGLPQRGGYTF; CDR3 DNA: TGTGCTAGTGGTTTGCCCCAAAGAGGAGGCTACACCTTC; J gene: TRBJ1-2; V gene: TRBV12-5; D gene: -; clone size: -
CDR3 protein: CASSLVDTNQPQHF; CDR3 DNA: TGTGCCAGCAGCTTAGTGGACACCAATCAGCCCCAGCATTTT; J gene: TRBJ1-5; V gene: TRBV7-8; D gene: -; clone size: -
CDR3 protein: CASSLRTGGGNQPQHF; CDR3 DNA: TGTGCCAGCAGTCTAAGAACAGGGGGCGGTAATCAGCCCCAGCATTTT; J gene: TRBJ1-5; V gene: TRBV27; D gene: TRBD1; clone size: -
CDR3 protein: CASSLSHRVDTEAFF; CDR3 DNA: TGTGCCAGCAGCTTATCTCACAGGGTGGACACTGAAGCTTTCTTT; J gene: TRBJ1-1; V gene: TRBV7-9; D gene: -; clone size: -
CDR3 protein: CASSQERDQPQHF; CDR3 DNA: TGCGCCAGCAGCCAAGAGAGGGATCAGCCCCAGCATTTT; J gene: TRBJ1-5; V gene: TRBV4-1; D gene: -; clone size: -
CDR3 protein: CATSDPTGVGSAFF; CDR3 DNA: TGTGCCACCAGTGACCCGACAGGGGTTGGATCGGCTTTCTTT; J gene: TRBJ1-1; V gene: TRBV24-1; D gene: TRBD1; clone size: -
CDR3 protein: CASSVSGTADQETQYF; CDR3 DNA: TGTGCCAGCAGCGTTAGCGGGACAGCCGATCAAGAGACCCAGTACTTC; J gene: TRBJ2-5; V gene: TRBV9; D gene: -; clone size: once